The rows below give T cell receptor beta chains drawn from one sample of a study of tumor-infiltrating lymphocytes in localized non-small cell lung cancer. TCRdb's table, derived via immunoSEQ multiplex PCR, lists solely in-frame clones and lacks some. The sample gives about 6,600 clones, about 74% of which show up once; approximately 30% is in the top ten. Material: lung tumor tissue. These receptors were collected from a human donor with non-small cell lung cancer. Each CDR3 is given with its conserved first and last residue.

>TRBV9
CASSATGGGYGYTF
>TRBV29-1
CSVCRTGDTGELFF
>TRBV6-6
CASSQPGPPYEQYF
>TRBV7-9
CASSFTGRQDGYTF
>TRBV7-3
CASSYAGHDLSYNEQFF
>TRBV7-2
CASSHGGNTEAFF
>TRBV15
CATSTSTGLNYGYTF
>TRBV4-1
CASSQDVTGTLPSKHYGYTF
>TRBV11-2
CASSFSGKTEAFF
>TRBV7-2
CASSLADTQYF
>TRBV7-2
CASSLLGGEQYF
>TRBV6-5
CASEQNNEQFF
>TRBV14
CASSQDWTGPAFF
>TRBV1
CTSTAGSHF
>TRBV6-5
CASSYLDNPTYEQYF
>TRBV7-9
CASSPWTVNTEAFF
>TRBV5-5
CASSNNYRGVWYGYTF
>TRBV18
CASSPVLIKAGNTIYF
>TRBV10-3
CTISTRGPDTEAFF
>TRBV6-6
CASRLDRVVTGELFF
>TRBV6-1
CASSKAMDPAATNEKLFF
>TRBV6-4
CASWGTLHNEQFF
>TRBV27
CASSPNLGQGGREQYF
>TRBV28
CASSLSINRGRRENIQYF
>TRBV6-5
CASSYGPNYEQYF
>TRBV27
CASSPGLAAYYEQYF
>TRBV9
CASSVASGGTSQETQYF
>TRBV7-2
CASSLGPSFETQYF
>TRBV7-9
CASSLDRGTINGYTF
>TRBV18
CASSPRTGDEKLFF
>TRBV5-1
CASSLGNPGQLEQYF
>TRBV5-1
CASSELAGNTDTQYF
>TRBV18
CASSPGTKVFEKLFF
>TRBV11-2
CASSLDRLSGNTIYF
>TRBV25-1
CASSEWGNNSPLHF
>TRBV4-1
CASSQEVGGGSTDTQYF
>TRBV5-1
CASSLTGDTYEQYF
>TRBV4-1
CASSQEVQILRAGYTF
>TRBV5-6
CASSRQGLNNEQFF
>TRBV5-7
CASSLDRYSNQPQHF
>TRBV5-4
CASRYRGNTEAFF
>TRBV6-1
CASSLVAGWTPTQYF
>TRBV20-1
CSARGSSPLHF
>TRBV6-4
CASIHGGSTEAFF
>TRBV29-1
CSVFGQGQETQYF
>TRBV5-4
CASSLDRTMNTEAFF
>TRBV4-3
CASSQDVETGELFF
>TRBV6-1
CASLRDRGIGGYTF
>TRBV2
CASSGDRSSYEQYF
>TRBV10-3
CAIKSSNTEAFF
>TRBV4-1
CASSQDKTSVLAKNIQYF
>TRBV6-1
CASSPWERYTEAFF
>TRBV7-2
CASSLTGVNTEAFF
>TRBV29-1
CSVDSQGGPTYGYTF
>TRBV10-3
CAIGTSGETQYF
>TRBV13
CASSFATGGNEQYF
>TRBV10-3
CAIASIYGYTF
>TRBV7-6
CASSPGLAATQYF
>TRBV5-1
CASRRQGPYNEQFF
>TRBV7-3
CASSSHGEGVRLYGYTF